This TCR beta chain was profiled in a study of beta chain features in type 1 diabetes. The overall study: Comparable age, gender and cell yields were observed in patients relative to healthy donors. Study-level findings and limits: Fewer junction insertions and more nucleotide deletions appeared in type 1 diabetes patients.

Expressed TCRB transcripts were sequenced after all isolated RNA was converted to cDNA. Data came from immunoSEQ multiplex PCR; TCRdb stores just in-frame clones and leaves some out. Found here are some 150,000 clones, about 10% of them singletons; the top ten hold roughly 1.3%. CD4+ naive, central memory, regulatory and stem cell-like memory subsets were isolated by sorting on CD45RO/CCR7/CD25/CD127/CD95/CD27. All of the sorted populations showed purity greater than 95%. With regard to this clone: Its antigen is currently unknown.

Material for sequencing was naive CD4+ T cells from blood. The sequence derives from a man younger than 30 in good health.

As DNA, the CDR3 is TGTGCCAGCAGCCCGACAGATTATAGCAATCAGCCCCAGCATTTT. It yields the protein CASSPTDYSNQPQHF. The chain couples TRBV6-5 to TRBJ1-5, with a possible D match to TRBD1 (5 bases). The V end lost 6 bases, the J end lost 0 bases, and 12 bases lay between the germline ends. Germline loops: CDR1 MNHEY, CDR2 SVGAGI. The CDR3 consists of 15 residues.